The sample holds one count of the clone carrying this T cell receptor beta chain. Produced via immunoSEQ multiplex PCR; TCRdb's table is partial and in-frame only. Of 150,000 or so clones in the sample, around 82% were seen once. The CDR3 spans 14 residues. The germline V gene encodes CDR1 GTSNPN and CDR2 SVGIG (reference sequence). V was trimmed by 4 bases and J by 3 bases, leaving 15 bases between them. The data were taken from a study of blood T cell repertoires in COVID-19. Material for sequencing was peripheral blood. The genes are TRBV30 and TRBJ1-2, with D possibly being TRBD1 (6 bases). The sequence was collected from a human donor with acute or convalescent COVID-19. The donor label of this sample is uncertain. The CDR3, as DNA: TGTGCCTGGACTTACCCAGGGGATGACTATGGCTACACCTTC. Translating gives CAWTYPGDDYGYTF.